The T cell receptor beta chain under discussion was sequenced for a study of blood T cell repertoires in COVID-19. Germline assignment: CDR1 KGHDR and CDR2 SFDVKD. With V trimmed by 3 bases and J by 4 bases, 4 bases remained unmatched. There are 14 residues in the CDR3. Method: immunoSEQ multiplex PCR; TCRdb's copy keeps in-frame clones and lacks some. The sample holds some 88,000 clones; about 90% are singletons and the top ten take around 1.8%. This receptor was obtained from a human donor with active COVID-19. The donor label of this sample is uncertain. This chain uses TRBV24-1 with TRBJ2-5; TRBD1 matches 7 bases. Input material: peripheral blood. CDR3: CATSDPTGPETQYF. The CDR3, as DNA: TGTGCCACCAGTGATCCGACAGGGCCAGAGACCCAGTACTTC.